This T cell receptor beta chain comes out of a study of T cell repertoires in aging, cancer and after chemotherapy. Background on the study: Donors were grouped into six age bands spanning 30 or younger through 70 or older.

TCR beta rearrangements were amplified from peripheral blood genomic DNA. TRB rearrangements spanning V, D and J were amplified using mixed TRB-A/B primers. Via MiXCR, TCRdb re-called the multiplex PCR reads, giving one row per CDR3 protein. The data hold just under 5,000 distinct CDR3 sequences, with approximately 33% observed a single time. Judged by abundance, this clonotype is large. Trimming left V 10 bases short and J 17 bases short, with 21 bases between. Germline CDR1 reads MNHNS; CDR2 reads SASEGT. The CDR3 length is 12 residues. The TCR was taken from a human donor with a blood cancer. The donor label of this sample is uncertain. Sequencing input: blood. The J gene is TRBJ1-6, the V gene TRBV6-1; tentative D call: TRBD1 (5 bases). CDR3 nucleotides: TGTGCCATCCGCCCGTTGGACAACTATGTCCACTTT. Translated: CAIRPLDNYVHF.